This T cell receptor (beta chain) emerged from a study of CD4+ T cells in melanoma. The study's findings and limits: Neoantigen-specific CD4+ T cells in melanoma reportedly had diverse differentiation states. A reported correlation linked neoantigen-specific CD4+ T cells to CD8+, macrophage and B cell function.

Comment on this clone: Its specificity is unknown.

The CDR3 is 14 residues long. Germline lookup yields CDR1 MNHNY and CDR2 SVGAGI (reference sequence). Losses at the gene ends were 6 bases for V and 4 bases for J; bases not matched to a gene: 5. TCRdb's table, derived via immunoSEQ multiplex PCR, lists solely in-frame clones and lacks some. The profile shows thousands of clones, 70% to 80% of them singletons. The sequenced sample was cells from a culture (not recorded whether cultured in vitro). The receptor's source is a human donor with melanoma. The chain carries TRBV6-6 and TRBJ1-4, with 7 bases fitting TRBD1. CDR3 sequence: CASSHGTVNEKLFF. CDR3 in DNA: TGTGCCAGCAGCCATGGGACAGTTAATGAAAAACTGTTTTTT.